This is a list of T cell receptor beta chains from one sample in a study. One entry per CDR3 protein results from TCRdb running MiXCR on the 5' RACE reads. The sample includes more than 7,000 distinct CDR3 sequences, roughly 37% of them seen just once. The sequencing input was memory CD4+ T cells sorted from blood. These receptor sequences come from a female donor with breast cancer. The CDR3 runs from the conserved cysteine through the conserved F or W. A D gene is named only where the DNA matches it firmly. Size is omitted from some rows. Given values are once, few, many or a class for expanded clones.

clone_size: NA; d_call: NA; v_call: TRBV4-1; j_call: TRBJ1-1; cdr3_nt: TGCGCCAGCAGCTCTCGGCTGAACACTGAAGCTTTCTTT; cdr3_aa: CASSSRLNTEAFF
clone_size: NA; d_call: NA; v_call: TRBV12-3/TRBV12-4; j_call: TRBJ1-2; cdr3_nt: TGTGCCAGCAGTTCCGTGGGGGGAGCTAACTATGGCTACACCTTC; cdr3_aa: CASSSVGGANYGYTF
clone_size: NA; d_call: TRBD1; v_call: TRBV5-1; j_call: TRBJ1-1; cdr3_nt: TGCGCCAGCAGCACCCAAACAGGGGGCGCTGAAGCTTTCTTT; cdr3_aa: CASSTQTGGAEAFF
clone_size: NA; d_call: TRBD2; v_call: TRBV15; j_call: TRBJ2-2; cdr3_nt: TGTGCCACCAGACCGGGACTAGAGAGCACCGGGGAGCTGTTTTTT; cdr3_aa: CATRPGLESTGELFF
clone_size: few; d_call: NA; v_call: TRBV11-3; j_call: TRBJ2-1; cdr3_nt: TGTGCCAGCAGCTTAGACCCGGGCGCCTCCTACAATGAGCAGTTCTTC; cdr3_aa: CASSLDPGASYNEQFF
clone_size: NA; d_call: NA; v_call: TRBV5-1; j_call: TRBJ2-5; cdr3_nt: TGCGCCAGCAGCTCCGGGGCCAGCGCGGACATGGGGGCCCAGTACTTC; cdr3_aa: CASSSGASADMGAQYF
clone_size: NA; d_call: NA; v_call: TRBV4-1; j_call: TRBJ2-6; cdr3_nt: TGCGCCAGCAGCCAGGGGGTCCGCTCTGGGGCCAACGTCCTGACTTTC; cdr3_aa: CASSQGVRSGANVLTF
clone_size: NA; d_call: NA; v_call: TRBV7-9; j_call: TRBJ1-4; cdr3_nt: TGTGCCAGCAGCTTAAGCCAGGGGGAAAAACTGTTTTTT; cdr3_aa: CASSLSQGEKLFF
clone_size: NA; d_call: NA; v_call: TRBV30; j_call: TRBJ2-3; cdr3_nt: TGTGCCTGGAGTGTCGGCCAGAACACAGATACGCAGTATTTT; cdr3_aa: CAWSVGQNTDTQYF
clone_size: few; d_call: TRBD1; v_call: TRBV30; j_call: TRBJ2-7; cdr3_nt: TGTGCCTGGAGTAAGGGACAGATCTACGAGCAGTACTTC; cdr3_aa: CAWSKGQIYEQYF
clone_size: NA; d_call: TRBD1; v_call: TRBV28; j_call: TRBJ2-4; cdr3_nt: TGTGCCAGCAGAGTCCGGGACAGGGGCTTCATTCAGTACTTC; cdr3_aa: CASRVRDRGFIQYF
clone_size: NA; d_call: NA; v_call: TRBV4-2; j_call: TRBJ1-2; cdr3_nt: TGTGCCAGCAGCCAAGCGGTACAGGATGGATATGGCTACACCTTC; cdr3_aa: CASSQAVQDGYGYTF
clone_size: NA; d_call: NA; v_call: TRBV12-3/TRBV12-4; j_call: TRBJ2-3; cdr3_nt: TGTGCCAGCAGCCACGACCCCCTACCGGGGCTTGGGCCAGATACGCAGTATTTT; cdr3_aa: CASSHDPLPGLGPDTQYF
clone_size: NA; d_call: NA; v_call: TRBV5-1; j_call: TRBJ2-7; cdr3_nt: TGCGCCAGCTGCCCGACCAGGGACTCCTACGAGCAGTACTTC; cdr3_aa: CASCPTRDSYEQYF
clone_size: NA; d_call: NA; v_call: TRBV12-3/TRBV12-4; j_call: TRBJ1-1; cdr3_nt: TGTGCCAGCAGTTTTGGGACAATGAACACTGAAGCTTTCTTT; cdr3_aa: CASSFGTMNTEAFF
clone_size: medium-sized; d_call: NA; v_call: TRBV24-1; j_call: TRBJ2-2; cdr3_nt: TGTGCCACCAGTGATTTTCAGAACACCGGGGAGCTGTTTTTT; cdr3_aa: CATSDFQNTGELFF
clone_size: few; d_call: NA; v_call: TRBV10-3; j_call: TRBJ1-5; cdr3_nt: TGTGCCATCAGTGGGGGGGCCACAGGCCTCGATCAGCCCCAGCATTTT; cdr3_aa: CAISGGATGLDQPQHF
clone_size: once; d_call: NA; v_call: TRBV30; j_call: TRBJ2-1; cdr3_nt: TGTGCCTGGAGTGTAACCAGGGGCAATGAGCAGTTCTTC; cdr3_aa: CAWSVTRGNEQFF
clone_size: NA; d_call: NA; v_call: TRBV20-1; j_call: TRBJ1-2; cdr3_nt: TGCAGTGCTAGGAAGGGAGGCGCTAACTATGACTACACCTTC; cdr3_aa: CSARKGGANYDYTF
clone_size: NA; d_call: NA; v_call: TRBV7-9; j_call: TRBJ2-7; cdr3_nt: TGTGCCAGCAGCTTAACACCGACCTACGAGCAGTACTTC; cdr3_aa: CASSLTPTYEQYF
clone_size: medium-sized; d_call: TRBD1; v_call: TRBV13; j_call: TRBJ2-6; cdr3_nt: TGTGCCAGCAGCTCAATCCGGGACAGCCTTAGCTCTGGGGCCAACGTCCTGACTTTC; cdr3_aa: CASSSIRDSLSSGANVLTF
clone_size: few; d_call: NA; v_call: TRBV20-1; j_call: TRBJ2-5; cdr3_nt: TGCAGTGCTGGCCGGGACGCCCAAGAGACCCAGTACTTC; cdr3_aa: CSAGRDAQETQYF